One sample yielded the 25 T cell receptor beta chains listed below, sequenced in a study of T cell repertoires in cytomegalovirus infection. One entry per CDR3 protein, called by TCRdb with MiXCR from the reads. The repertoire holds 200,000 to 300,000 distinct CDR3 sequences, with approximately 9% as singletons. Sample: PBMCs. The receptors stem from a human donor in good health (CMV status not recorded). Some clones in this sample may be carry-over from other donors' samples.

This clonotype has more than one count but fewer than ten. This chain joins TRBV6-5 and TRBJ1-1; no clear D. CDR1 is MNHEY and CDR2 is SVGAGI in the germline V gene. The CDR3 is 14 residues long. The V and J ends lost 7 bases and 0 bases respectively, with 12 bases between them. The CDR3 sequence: CASNDGRMNTEAFF. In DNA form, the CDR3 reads TGTGCCAGCAACGACGGACGGATGAACACTGAAGCTTTCTTT.

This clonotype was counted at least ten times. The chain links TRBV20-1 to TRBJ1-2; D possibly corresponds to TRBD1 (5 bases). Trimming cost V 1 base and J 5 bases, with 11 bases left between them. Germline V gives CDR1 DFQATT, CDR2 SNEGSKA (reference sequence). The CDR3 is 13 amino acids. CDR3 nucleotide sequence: TGCAGTGCTAGAGGAGAGGGGCGATATGGCTACACCTTC. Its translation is CSARGEGRYGYTF.

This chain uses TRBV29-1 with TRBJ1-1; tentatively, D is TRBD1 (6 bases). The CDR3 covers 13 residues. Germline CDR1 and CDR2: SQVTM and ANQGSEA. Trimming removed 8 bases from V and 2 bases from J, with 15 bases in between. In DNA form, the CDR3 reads TGCAGCACAGGGAGTACCTTTAACACTGAAGCTTTCTTT. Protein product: CSTGSTFNTEAFF. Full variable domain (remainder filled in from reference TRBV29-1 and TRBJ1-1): SAVISQKPSRDICQRGTSLTIQCQVDSQVTMMFWYRQQPGQSLTLIATANQGSEATYESGFVIDKFPISRPNLTFSTLTVSNMSPEDSSIYLCSTGSTFNTEAFFGQGTRLTVV.

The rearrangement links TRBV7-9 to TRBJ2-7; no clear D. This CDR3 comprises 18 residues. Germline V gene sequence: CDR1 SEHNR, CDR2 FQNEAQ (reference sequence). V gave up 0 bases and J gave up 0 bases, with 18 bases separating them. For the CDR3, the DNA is TGTGCCAGCAGCTTAGCCCCGGGTGGAGCGCAGCACTCCTACGAGCAGTACTTC. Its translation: CASSLAPGGAQHSYEQYF.

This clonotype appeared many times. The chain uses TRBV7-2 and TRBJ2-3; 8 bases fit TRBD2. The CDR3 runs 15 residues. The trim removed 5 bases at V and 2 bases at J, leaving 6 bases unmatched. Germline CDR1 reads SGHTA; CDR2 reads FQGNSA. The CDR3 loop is CASSVSGGPTDTQYF. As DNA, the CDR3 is TGTGCCAGCAGCGTGAGCGGGGGCCCCACAGATACGCAGTATTTT.

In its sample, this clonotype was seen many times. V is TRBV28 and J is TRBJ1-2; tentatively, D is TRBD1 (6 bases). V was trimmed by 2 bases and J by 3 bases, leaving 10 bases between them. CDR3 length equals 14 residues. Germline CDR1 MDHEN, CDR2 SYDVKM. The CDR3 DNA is TGTGCCAGCAGTTTAGGGGGGCTCGACTATGGCTACACCTTC. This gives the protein CASSLGGLDYGYTF.

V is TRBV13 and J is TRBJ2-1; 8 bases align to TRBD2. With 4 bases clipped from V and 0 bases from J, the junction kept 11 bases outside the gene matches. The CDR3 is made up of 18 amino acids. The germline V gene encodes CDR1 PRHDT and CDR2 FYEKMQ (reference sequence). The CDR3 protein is CASSYGGGAASSYNEQFF. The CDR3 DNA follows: TGTGCCAGCAGCTACGGGGGGGGGGCGGCTAGCTCCTACAATGAGCAGTTCTTC.

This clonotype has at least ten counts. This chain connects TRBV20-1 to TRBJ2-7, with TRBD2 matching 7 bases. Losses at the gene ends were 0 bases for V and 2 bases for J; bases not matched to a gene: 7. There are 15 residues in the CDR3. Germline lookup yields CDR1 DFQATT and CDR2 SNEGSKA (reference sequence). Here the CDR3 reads CSARDGRGLTYEQYF. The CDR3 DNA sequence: TGCAGTGCTAGAGATGGGAGGGGACTGACCTACGAGCAGTACTTC.

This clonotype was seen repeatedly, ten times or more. The CDR3 loop reads CASRTTENTEAFF. In nucleotides, the CDR3 is TGTGCCAGCAGAACTACAGAGAACACTGAAGCTTTCTTT. The V gene is TRBV7-2, the J gene TRBJ1-1, with D unclear. The germline V gene encodes CDR1 SGHTA and CDR2 FQGNSA. This CDR3 contains 13 residues. The ends were cut back, 6 bases at V and 1 base at J, with 9 bases in the middle.

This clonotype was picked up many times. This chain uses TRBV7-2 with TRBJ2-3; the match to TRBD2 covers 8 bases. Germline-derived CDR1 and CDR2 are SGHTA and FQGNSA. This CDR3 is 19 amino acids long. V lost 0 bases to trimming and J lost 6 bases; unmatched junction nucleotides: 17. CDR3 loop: CASSLALTGGRSMGDTQYF. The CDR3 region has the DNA TGTGCCAGCAGCTTAGCGCTGACGGGCGGGAGGTCAATGGGGGATACGCAGTATTTT. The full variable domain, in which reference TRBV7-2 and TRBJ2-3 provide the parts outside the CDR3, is GAGVSQSPSNKVTEKGKDVELRCDPISGHTALYWYRQSLGQGLEFLIYFQGNSAPDKSGLPSDRFSAERTGGSVSTLTIQRTQQEDSAVYLCASSLALTGGRSMGDTQYFGPGTRLTVL.

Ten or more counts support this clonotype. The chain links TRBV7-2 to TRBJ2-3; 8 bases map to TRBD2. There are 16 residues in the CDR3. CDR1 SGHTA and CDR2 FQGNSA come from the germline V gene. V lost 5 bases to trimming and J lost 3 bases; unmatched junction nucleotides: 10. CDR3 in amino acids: CASSLGRGEGTDTQYF. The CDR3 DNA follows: TGTGCCAGCAGCCTTGGGCGGGGGGAAGGGACAGATACGCAGTATTTT.

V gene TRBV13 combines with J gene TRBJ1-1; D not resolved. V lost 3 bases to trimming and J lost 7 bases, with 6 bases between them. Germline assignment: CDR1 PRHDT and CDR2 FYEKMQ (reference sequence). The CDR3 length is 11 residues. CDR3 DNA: TGTGCCAGCAGCTTTAGCGGTGAAGCTTTCTTT. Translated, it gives CASSFSGEAFF.

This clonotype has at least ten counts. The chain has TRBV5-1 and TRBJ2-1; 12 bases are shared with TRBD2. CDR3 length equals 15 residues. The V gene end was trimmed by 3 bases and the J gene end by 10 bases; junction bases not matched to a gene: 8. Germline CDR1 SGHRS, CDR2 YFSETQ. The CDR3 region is CASSWTSGATSEQFF. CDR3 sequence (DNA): TGCGCCAGCAGCTGGACTAGCGGGGCTACAAGCGAGCAGTTCTTC.

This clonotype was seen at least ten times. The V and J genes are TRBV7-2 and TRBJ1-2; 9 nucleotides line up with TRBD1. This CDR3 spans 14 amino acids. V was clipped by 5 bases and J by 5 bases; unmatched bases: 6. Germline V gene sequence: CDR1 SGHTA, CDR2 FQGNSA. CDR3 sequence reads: CASSNTGGEYGYTF. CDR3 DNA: TGTGCCAGCAGCAACACAGGGGGCGAGTATGGCTACACCTTC.

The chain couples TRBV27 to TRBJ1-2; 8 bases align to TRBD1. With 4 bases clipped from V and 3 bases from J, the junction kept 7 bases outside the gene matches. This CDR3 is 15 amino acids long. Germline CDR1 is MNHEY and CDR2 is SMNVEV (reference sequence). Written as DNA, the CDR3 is TGTGCCAGCAGTTCCAGGGACAGGTCTCACTATGGCTACACCTTC. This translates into CASSSRDRSHYGYTF.

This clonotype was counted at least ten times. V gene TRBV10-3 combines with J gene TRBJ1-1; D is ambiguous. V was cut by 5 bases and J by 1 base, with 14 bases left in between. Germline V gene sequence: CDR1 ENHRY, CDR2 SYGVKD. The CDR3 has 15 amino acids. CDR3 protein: CAISFEPVKNTEAFF. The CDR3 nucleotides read TGTGCCATCAGTTTCGAGCCCGTTAAGAACACTGAAGCTTTCTTT.

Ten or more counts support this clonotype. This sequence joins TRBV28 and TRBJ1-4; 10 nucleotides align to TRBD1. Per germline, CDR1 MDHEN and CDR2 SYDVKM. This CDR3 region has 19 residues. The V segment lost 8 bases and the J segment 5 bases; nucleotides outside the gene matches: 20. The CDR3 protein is CASGNPGQGTRMVNEKLFF. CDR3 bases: TGTGCCAGCGGGAACCCGGGACAGGGGACGCGGATGGTAAATGAAAAACTGTTTTTT.

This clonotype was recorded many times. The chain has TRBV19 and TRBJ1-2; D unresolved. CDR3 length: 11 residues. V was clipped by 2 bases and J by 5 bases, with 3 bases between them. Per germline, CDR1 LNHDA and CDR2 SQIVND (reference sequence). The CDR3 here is CASSITYGYTF. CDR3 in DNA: TGTGCCAGTAGTATAACGTATGGCTACACCTTC.

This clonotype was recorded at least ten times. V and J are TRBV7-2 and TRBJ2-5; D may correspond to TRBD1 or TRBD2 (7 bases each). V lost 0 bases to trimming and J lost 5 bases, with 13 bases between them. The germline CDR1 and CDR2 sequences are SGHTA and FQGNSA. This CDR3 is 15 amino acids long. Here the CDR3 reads CASSLAGGGYETQYF. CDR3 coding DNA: TGTGCCAGCAGCTTAGCGGGAGGGGGCTACGAGACCCAGTACTTC. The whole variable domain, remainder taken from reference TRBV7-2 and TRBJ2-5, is GAGVSQSPSNKVTEKGKDVELRCDPISGHTALYWYRQSLGQGLEFLIYFQGNSAPDKSGLPSDRFSAERTGGSVSTLTIQRTQQEDSAVYLCASSLAGGGYETQYFGPGTRLLVL.

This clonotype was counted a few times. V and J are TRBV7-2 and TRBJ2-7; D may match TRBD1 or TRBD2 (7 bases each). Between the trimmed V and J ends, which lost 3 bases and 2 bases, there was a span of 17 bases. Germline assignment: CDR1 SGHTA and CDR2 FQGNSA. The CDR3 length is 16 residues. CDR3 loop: CASSLGPTGTTYEQYF. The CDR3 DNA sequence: TGTGCCAGCAGCTTGGGGCCGACAGGGACTACCTACGAGCAGTACTTC. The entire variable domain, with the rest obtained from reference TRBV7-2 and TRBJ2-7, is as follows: GAGVSQSPSNKVTEKGKDVELRCDPISGHTALYWYRQSLGQGLEFLIYFQGNSAPDKSGLPSDRFSAERTGGSVSTLTIQRTQQEDSAVYLCASSLGPTGTTYEQYFGPGTRLTVT.

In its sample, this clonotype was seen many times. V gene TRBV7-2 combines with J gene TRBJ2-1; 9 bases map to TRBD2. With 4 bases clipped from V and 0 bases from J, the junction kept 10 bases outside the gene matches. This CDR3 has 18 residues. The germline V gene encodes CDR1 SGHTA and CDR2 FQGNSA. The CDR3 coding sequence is TGTGCCAGCAGCTCTAGCGGGAAAACCCAGAGCTCCTACAATGAGCAGTTCTTC. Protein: CASSSSGKTQSSYNEQFF.

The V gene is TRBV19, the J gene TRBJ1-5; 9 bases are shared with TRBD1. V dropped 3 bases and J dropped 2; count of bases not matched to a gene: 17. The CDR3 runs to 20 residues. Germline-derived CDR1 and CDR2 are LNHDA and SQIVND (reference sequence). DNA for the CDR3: TGTGCCAGTAGTATCCCGTTCCCTGAAACAGGGGGCAAGGGCAATCAGCCCCAGCATTTT. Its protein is CASSIPFPETGGKGNQPQHF.

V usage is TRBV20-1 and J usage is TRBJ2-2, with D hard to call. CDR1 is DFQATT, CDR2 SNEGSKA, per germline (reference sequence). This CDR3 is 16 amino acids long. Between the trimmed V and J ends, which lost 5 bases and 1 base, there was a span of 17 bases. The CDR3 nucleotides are TGCAGTGCTTTTAAGGTGGGATCCGAGAACACCGGGGAGCTGTTTTTT. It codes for CSAFKVGSENTGELFF.

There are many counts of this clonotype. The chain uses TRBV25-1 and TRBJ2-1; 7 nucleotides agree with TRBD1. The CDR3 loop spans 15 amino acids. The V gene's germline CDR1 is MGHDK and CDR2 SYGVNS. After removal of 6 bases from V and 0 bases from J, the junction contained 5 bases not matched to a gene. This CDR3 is CASSRDSRSYNEQFF. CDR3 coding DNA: TGTGCCAGCAGCCGGGACAGCCGCTCCTACAATGAGCAGTTCTTC.

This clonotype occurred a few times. CDR3 protein: CASKSTIRDTDNEQFF. In DNA form, the CDR3 reads TGTGCCAGTAAGTCCACCATACGGGACACAGACAATGAGCAGTTCTTC. The V gene is TRBV19, the J gene TRBJ2-1; possible D gene TRBD1, 6 bases. Germline V gene data show CDR1 as LNHDA and CDR2 as SQIVND (reference sequence). The V gene lost 7 bases and the J gene lost 5 bases, with 21 bases spanning the gap. The CDR3 spans 16 residues. Drawing the rest from reference TRBV19 and TRBJ2-1, the complete variable domain is DGGITQSPKYLFRKEGQNVTLSCEQNLNHDAMYWYRQDPGQGLRLIYYSQIVNDFQKGDIAEGYSVSREKKESFPLTVTSAQKNPTAFYLCASKSTIRDTDNEQFFGPGTRLTVL.